Detailed here is one T cell receptor (beta chain). Its antigen is not identified. These data originate in a study of blood T cells in healthy people across ages. Whole-study results and caveats: Age brought a roughly linear fall in TCR beta diversity measured per million T cells.

Together with a sample-barcoded 5' primer, a J-beta primer mix was included in a second PCR lasting about 7 to 12 cycles. TCRdb analysed the 5' RACE reads with MiXCR anew, one entry per CDR3 protein. The repertoire holds 850,000 to 1,000,000 distinct CDR3 sequences, with around 46% as singletons. CDR1 and CDR2 from the germline V gene are MNHEY and SMNVEV (reference sequence). V shed 0 bases and J shed 3 bases, with 5 bases lying between them. The CDR3 extends over 13 amino acids. The origin of this receptor is a man aged 25-40 years in good health. The gene calls are TRBV27 and TRBJ1-1; no reliable D call. Sequencing input: blood. CDR3 nucleotide sequence: TGTGCCAGCAGTTTATCTCGGTACACTGAAGCTTTCTTT. Residues: CASSLSRYTEAFF.